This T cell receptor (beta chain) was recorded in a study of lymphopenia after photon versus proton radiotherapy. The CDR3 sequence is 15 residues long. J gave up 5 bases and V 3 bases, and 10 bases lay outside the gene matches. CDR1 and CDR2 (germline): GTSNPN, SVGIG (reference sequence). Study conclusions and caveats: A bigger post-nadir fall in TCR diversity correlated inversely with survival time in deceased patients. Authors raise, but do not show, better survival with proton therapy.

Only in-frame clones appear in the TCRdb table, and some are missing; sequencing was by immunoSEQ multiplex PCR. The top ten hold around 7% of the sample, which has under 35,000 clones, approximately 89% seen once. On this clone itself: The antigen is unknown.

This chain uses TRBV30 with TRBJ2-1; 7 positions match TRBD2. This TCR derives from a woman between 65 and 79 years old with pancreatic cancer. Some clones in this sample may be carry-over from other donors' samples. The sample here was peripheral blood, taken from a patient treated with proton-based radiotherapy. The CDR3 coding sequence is TGTGCCTGGAGGGGGGACTACAGTTTTAACAATGAGCAGTTCTTC. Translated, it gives CAWRGDYSFNNEQFF.